The 29 T cell receptor beta chains reported below all come from one sample, sequenced in a study of blood T cell repertoires in COVID-19. Sequencing used immunoSEQ multiplex PCR; TCRdb keeps in-frame clones, though not all of them. The sample lists 300,000 to 350,000 clones, roughly 90% occurring once. Sequenced: PBMCs or T cells enriched from blood (not recorded which). Every receptor here comes from a woman aged 18-29 years with acute COVID-19.

This rearrangement joins TRBV7-9 to TRBJ2-5, with 7 bases matching TRBD2. The CDR3 totals 16 residues. The J segment lost 5 bases and the V segment lost 4 bases, leaving 13 bases of the junction unmatched. Germline V gives CDR1 SEHNR, CDR2 FQNEAQ (reference sequence). CDR3 protein: CASSSGWTVGGETQYF. The CDR3 nucleotides read TGTGCCAGCAGCTCAGGATGGACCGTCGGGGGGGAGACCCAGTACTTC. Combining the CDR3 with reference TRBV7-9 and TRBJ2-5 gives the whole variable domain DTGVSQNPRHKITKRGQNVTFRCDPISEHNRLYWYRQTLGQGPEFLTYFQNEAQLEKSRLLSDRFSAERPKGSFSTLEIQRTEQGDSAMYLCASSSGWTVGGETQYFGPGTRLLVL.

The chain links TRBV9 to TRBJ2-7, with 9 bases aligning to TRBD1. V lost 3 bases to trimming and J lost 1 base; unmatched junction nucleotides: 8. The germline V gene has CDR1 SGDLS and CDR2 YYNGEE. The CDR3 contains 16 residues. In nucleotides, the CDR3 is TGTGCCAGCAGCGGTTACACCGGGACAGGGTCCTACGAGCAGTACTTC. Amino acid sequence: CASSGYTGTGSYEQYF. Filled out from reference TRBV9 and TRBJ2-7, the complete variable domain reads DSGVTQTPKHLITATGQRVTLRCSPRSGDLSVYWYQQSLDQGLQFLIQYYNGEERAKGNILERFSAQQFPDLHSELNLSSLELGDSALYFCASSGYTGTGSYEQYFGPGTRLTVT.

The chain couples TRBV28 to TRBJ1-5; no clear D. The V and J ends lost 6 bases and 3 bases respectively, with 12 bases between them. The CDR3 is 14 residues long. Germline CDR1 MDHEN, CDR2 SYDVKM. CDR3 in DNA: TGTGCCAGCAGGGGAGGGATTTCCAATCAGCCCCAGCATTTT. Its translation: CASRGGISNQPQHF.

The rearrangement joins TRBV24-1 to TRBJ1-2; 8 bases map to TRBD1. Germline V gives CDR1 KGHDR, CDR2 SFDVKD. The CDR3 totals 15 residues. J gave up 3 bases and V 3 bases, and 5 bases lay outside the gene matches. DNA for the CDR3: TGTGCCACCAGTGATCGGGGACAGGAATACTATGGCTACACCTTC. It encodes CATSDRGQEYYGYTF.

This clone was detected once. The V and J genes are TRBV24-1 and TRBJ1-3; D remains unclear. The germline V and J ends were trimmed by 3 bases and 3 bases, with 2 bases remaining between them. The CDR3 is 12 amino acids. In germline, CDR1 is KGHDR, CDR2 SFDVKD. For the CDR3, the DNA is TGTGCCACCAGTGATCATGGAAACACCATATATTTT. This translates into CATSDHGNTIYF.

The rearrangement uses TRBV9 and TRBJ2-7; 15 positions agree with TRBD2. After removal of 4 bases from V and 5 bases from J, the junction contained 7 bases not matched to a gene. CDR1 SGDLS and CDR2 YYNGEE come from the germline V gene. The CDR3 covers 16 residues. CDR3 residues: CASSPGTSGRIDEQYF. The CDR3 nucleotides read TGTGCCAGCAGCCCCGGGACTAGCGGGAGGATAGACGAGCAGTACTTC.

The chain employs TRBV19 and TRBJ2-1, with TRBD2 identical over 9 bases. There are 14 residues in the CDR3. V was clipped by 6 bases and J by 8 bases; unmatched bases: 8. Germline lookup yields CDR1 LNHDA and CDR2 SQIVND (reference sequence). CDR3 in amino acids: CASSAGGAGDEQFF. The CDR3 nucleotides are TGTGCCAGTAGCGCGGGGGGGGCAGGAGATGAGCAGTTCTTC.

On this clone: Compared with germline, one end of the junction differs, possibly owing to a read error. The CDR3 reads CASSFWAGNTGELFF. CDR3 DNA sequence: TGTGCTAGCAGCTTTTGGGCAGGAAACACCGGGGAGCTGTTTTTT. This chain connects TRBV7-7 to TRBJ2-2; D is undetermined. CDR3 length: 15 amino acids. Per germline, CDR1 SSHAT and CDR2 FNYEAQ (reference sequence).

The rearrangement joins TRBV19 to TRBJ1-1; a possible D gene is TRBD1 (5 bases). Germline CDR1 is LNHDA and CDR2 is SQIVND (reference sequence). The CDR3 contains 15 residues. V shed 7 bases and J shed 1 base, with 16 bases lying between them. The CDR3 is CASMGRFFGNTEAFF. The CDR3 DNA follows: TGTGCCAGTATGGGGCGGTTTTTTGGGAACACTGAAGCTTTCTTT.

This clone was recorded once. This chain joins TRBV11-3 and TRBJ2-5, with 11 bases matching TRBD1. Germline lookup yields CDR1 SGHNT and CDR2 YENEEA. Trimming removed 1 base from V and 5 bases from J; junction bases left unmatched: 3. The CDR3 is 15 residues long. The CDR3 nucleotides read TGTGCCAGCAGCTTAGGGACAGGGGGCTTGGAGACCCAGTACTTC. Its protein product is CASSLGTGGLETQYF.

This chain links TRBV28 with TRBJ1-5; D uncertain. This CDR3 is built from 12 residues. Trimming stripped 6 bases from V and 9 bases from J, with 12 bases between. The germline gives CDR1 MDHEN, CDR2 SYDVKM. CDR3 nucleotides: TGTGCCAGCAGCCCCCCGTTGTCGCCCCAGCATTTT. This gives the protein CASSPPLSPQHF.

The chain has TRBV11-2 and TRBJ2-3; 9 bases are shared with TRBD2. From germline, CDR1 is SGHAT and CDR2 FQNNGV. This CDR3 is built from 15 residues. The V gene end was trimmed by 4 bases and the J gene end by 4 bases; junction bases not matched to a gene: 6. The CDR3 DNA follows: TGTGCCAGCAGCTCGCTAGCGGGATACGCAGATACGCAGTATTTT. This translates into CASSSLAGYADTQYF.

The chain combines TRBV5-1 with TRBJ1-2; D gene uncertain. CDR3 length: 14 residues. CDR1 and CDR2 from the germline V gene are SGHRS and YFSETQ. The V and J ends lost 3 bases and 4 bases respectively, with 13 bases between them. Written as DNA, the CDR3 is TGCGCCAGCAGCTCACAAACGAGGAGCTATGGCTACACCTTC. Translated: CASSSQTRSYGYTF. Full variable domain (remainder filled in from reference TRBV5-1 and TRBJ1-2): KAGVTQTPRYLIKTRGQQVTLSCSPISGHRSVSWYQQTPGQGLQFLFEYFSETQRNKGNFPGRFSGRQFSNSRSEMNVSTLELGDSALYLCASSSQTRSYGYTFGSGTRLTVV.

The chain carries TRBV4-1 and TRBJ2-1; 10 bases agree with TRBD2. CDR1 is MGHRA, CDR2 YSYEKL, per germline. J lost 7 bases, V lost 1 base, and 4 bases had no gene match. The CDR3 is 15 residues long. The CDR3 protein is CASSQASGRWNEQFF. CDR3 in DNA: TGCGCCAGCAGCCAAGCTAGCGGGAGATGGAATGAGCAGTTCTTC.

The chain carries TRBV5-5 and TRBJ1-1; no clear D. The V gene lost 2 bases and the J gene lost 7 bases, with 15 bases spanning the gap. The germline CDR1 and CDR2 sequences are SGHKS and YYEKEE (reference sequence). This CDR3 has 14 residues. The chain's CDR3 is CASSFKWLSVEAFF. CDR3 sequence (DNA): TGTGCCAGCAGCTTTAAGTGGCTTTCCGTTGAAGCTTTCTTT.

This chain joins TRBV5-8 and TRBJ2-1; 8 bases agree with TRBD2. CDR1 and CDR2 from the germline V gene are SGHTS and YDEGEE. V shed 1 base and J 8 bases; nucleotides not matched to a gene: 8. The CDR3 length is 15 residues. The CDR3 loop is CASSLRASGLYEQFF. As DNA, the CDR3 is TGTGCCAGCAGCTTGAGGGCTAGCGGGCTCTATGAGCAGTTCTTC.

The table lists this clone with a count of one. J is TRBJ2-5 and V is TRBV14; D is possibly TRBD1 (6 bases). The CDR3 is 18 amino acids. V lost 1 base and J lost 2, with 20 bases in between. Germline assignment: CDR1 SGHDN and CDR2 FVKESK. The DNA of the CDR3 is TGTGCCAGCAGCCAAGCACTCTTGGGGGCGTCGAGGCAAGAGACCCAGTACTTC. Encoded protein: CASSQALLGASRQETQYF.

This chain connects TRBV7-9 to TRBJ1-5, with 7 positions matching TRBD1. Germline-derived CDR1 and CDR2 are SEHNR and FQNEAQ (reference sequence). The CDR3 has 18 residues. V dropped 2 bases and J dropped 3; count of bases not matched to a gene: 13. The DNA of the CDR3 is TGTGCCAGCAGCTTATGGGACGGGATAGGGGGCTCCAATCAGCCCCAGCATTTT. This translates into CASSLWDGIGGSNQPQHF.

With regard to this clone: Other DNA sequences from this sample encode an identical CDR3 as well. This chain joins TRBV9 and TRBJ1-5; tentative D call: TRBD1 (6 bases). The CDR3 sequence is 15 residues long. The germline V and J ends were trimmed by 4 bases and 6 bases, with 17 bases remaining between them. CDR1 and CDR2 (germline): SGDLS, YYNGEE. The CDR3 DNA sequence: TGTGCCAGCAGCTTGGGGGAGGGGGTAACTCAGCCCCAGCATTTT. Residues: CASSLGEGVTQPQHF.

In its sample, this clone was seen once. The V and J genes are TRBV28 and TRBJ2-1, with 13 bases aligning to TRBD2. Per germline, CDR1 MDHEN and CDR2 SYDVKM. The CDR3 has 16 amino acids. Trimming removed 5 bases from V and 2 bases from J; junction bases left unmatched: 3. DNA of the CDR3: TGTGCCAGCAGTCGGACTAGCGGGAGTCCCTACAATGAGCAGTTCTTC. As protein: CASSRTSGSPYNEQFF.

This rearrangement joins TRBV5-1 to TRBJ2-1; D gene unclear. The germline V and J ends were trimmed by 5 bases and 5 bases, with 5 bases remaining between them. Germline CDR1 SGHRS, CDR2 YFSETQ. The CDR3 covers 11 residues. The CDR3 coding sequence is TGCGCCAGCAGTTCGGACAATGAGCAGTTCTTC. It codes for CASSSDNEQFF.

This sequence joins TRBV2 and TRBJ1-5; possible D gene TRBD1, 5 bases. This CDR3 has 15 amino acids. Trimming took 4 bases from V and 0 from J, leaving 10 bases between them. Germline CDR1 and CDR2: SNHLY and FYNNEI. CDR3 sequence reads: CASSADRFSNQPQHF. The CDR3 DNA is TGTGCCAGCAGTGCAGACAGATTTAGCAATCAGCCCCAGCATTTT.

A remark on this clone: One junction end does not reproduce the germline sequence, and a read error may be involved. The J gene is TRBJ1-1, the V gene TRBV28, with D unclear. Germline lookup yields CDR1 MDHEN and CDR2 SYDVKM. The CDR3 sequence is 11 residues long. For the CDR3, the DNA is TGTGCCAGCAGTTTACAGGCTGAGGCTTTCTTT. Protein product: CASSLQAEAFF. The full variable domain, in which reference TRBV28 and TRBJ1-1 provide the parts outside the CDR3, is DVKVTQSSRYLVKRTGEKVFLECVQDMDHENMFWYRQDPGLGLRLIYFSYDVKMKEKGDIPEGYSVSREKKERFSLILESASTNQTSMYLCASSLQAEAFFGQGTRLTVV.

The V gene is TRBV5-1, the J gene TRBJ2-1, with TRBD2 matching 7 bases. Germline assignment: CDR1 SGHRS and CDR2 YFSETQ. J lost 0 bases, V lost 6 bases, and 6 bases had no gene match. The CDR3 loop spans 15 amino acids. In DNA form, the CDR3 reads TGCGCCAGCATTGCAGCGGGGTCCTCCTACAATGAGCAGTTCTTC. Translating it yields CASIAAGSSYNEQFF. The whole variable domain, filled in from reference TRBV5-1 and TRBJ2-1, reads KAGVTQTPRYLIKTRGQQVTLSCSPISGHRSVSWYQQTPGQGLQFLFEYFSETQRNKGNFPGRFSGRQFSNSRSEMNVSTLELGDSALYLCASIAAGSSYNEQFFGPGTRLTVL.

This clone was counted a single time. The V gene is TRBV5-8, the J gene TRBJ2-5, with 14 bases aligning to TRBD2. Looked up from germline, CDR1 is SGHTS and CDR2 is YDEGEE. V was clipped by 0 bases and J by 7 bases; unmatched bases: 8. CDR3 size: 17 residues. DNA for the CDR3: TGTGCCAGCAGCTTGGGGGGGACTAGCGGGAGATCGGGGACCCAGTACTTC. The encoded protein is CASSLGGTSGRSGTQYF.

CDR3 sequence: CASSWGGRNEQYF. CDR3 DNA sequence: TGTGCCAGCAGTTGGGGGGGCAGGAACGAGCAGTACTTC. The V call is TRBV27, the J call TRBJ2-7; perhaps TRBD2 as D (7 bases). V lost 4 bases to trimming and J lost 5 bases, with 12 bases between them. The CDR3 loop spans 13 amino acids. Germline CDR1 and CDR2: MNHEY and SMNVEV (reference sequence).

CDR3 residues: CASSPGQGIHGELFF. CDR3 DNA: TGTGCCAGCAGCCCGGGACAGGGAATTCACGGGGAGCTGTTTTTT. The rearrangement joins TRBV6-4 to TRBJ2-2; TRBD1 matches 9 bases. CDR1 and CDR2 (germline): MRHNA, SNTAGT. This CDR3 is built from 15 residues. V lost 6 bases to trimming and J lost 7 bases; unmatched junction nucleotides: 9.

J is TRBJ1-4 and V is TRBV27, with D possibly being TRBD1 (5 bases). The germline CDR1 and CDR2 sequences are MNHEY and SMNVEV (reference sequence). V was pared by 6 bases and J by 1 base, with 6 bases between. The CDR3 length is 13 residues. The chain's CDR3 is CASRRGTNEKLFF. The DNA of the CDR3 is TGTGCCAGCAGAAGGGGAACTAATGAAAAACTGTTTTTT.

The table lists this clone with a count of one. V gene TRBV12-3 or TRBV12-4 combines with J gene TRBJ1-2; possible D gene TRBD1, 5 bases. This CDR3 region has 13 residues. Trimming removed 2 bases from V and 3 bases from J, with 7 bases in between. CDR3 region: CASSLSGDYGYTF. DNA for the CDR3: TGTGCCAGCAGTTTATCGGGGGACTATGGCTACACCTTC.